The count of the clone carrying this T cell receptor (beta chain) is one. This sample is part of a study of blood T cell repertoires in COVID-19. Study overall: From the United States, Italy and Spain came samples of acute and convalescent COVID-19.

Data came from immunoSEQ multiplex PCR; TCRdb stores just in-frame clones and leaves some out. The table has under 200,000 clones, 70% to 90% seen once; the top ten hold 0.58%. Trimming left V 5 bases short and J 5 bases short, with 14 bases between. The germline gives CDR1 SGHRS, CDR2 YFSETQ. There are 14 residues in the CDR3. The rearrangement uses TRBV5-1 and TRBJ1-5; possibly TRBD1 for D (6 bases). The clonotype was recovered from a man aged 55 to 69 with COVID-19, enrolled during active disease. Sequencing was performed on peripheral blood. CDR3 loop: CASRAGGADQPQHF. As DNA, the CDR3 is TGCGCCAGCAGGGCCGGGGGGGCGGATCAGCCCCAGCATTTT.